This T cell receptor (beta chain) appears in the sequencing data of a study of CD8 T cells in cerebrospinal fluid in Alzheimer's disease (TCRdb year 2020). Context from the whole study: The study used two single-cell methods, plate-based nested PCR sequencing and droplet-based sequencing, to evaluate clonal expansion of CSF T cells. CSF gene-expression analysis, which included Parkinson's disease patients, covered fewer than 30 samples in total. In the droplet-based CSF analysis comparing patients with controls, about 10 healthy controls (around 11,000 cells) and about 10 patients with MCI or Alzheimer's disease (approximately 10,000 cells) were included. The study examined whether cerebrospinal fluid from healthy elderly individuals and from patients with neurodegenerative disease contained clonally expanded T cells. On the study overall, not on this receptor specifically: Only samples with detectable clones went into the overall clonality comparison: around eleven healthy, 5 MCI, 5 AD, and 6 PD. The EBV-specific clones were neither the most highly expanded clones nor enriched among patients. Finding EBV-specific TCRs in CSF, the authors cautioned, does not establish a causal link between EBV and Alzheimer's disease. When the data were pooled, 4 of 6 Alzheimer's patients but only 1 of 10 healthy subjects had a highly expanded clone, defined as one making up at least 3% of TCRs. A higher percentage of TCRs was made up by the largest CSF clone in patients with MCI or Alzheimer's disease than in controls.

This clonotype is large (0.1 to 1%) on the basis of its frequency; no count is available. Its antigen is still unknown. Library preparation was by 10x single-cell sequencing. 10X Genomics single-cell V(D)J and 5' gene-expression libraries were used to profile CSF cells. An Illumina NextSeq550 was used to sequence CSF single-cell TCR libraries. Per the authors' processing: V(D)J reads were aligned to the vdj-GRCh38 alts ensemble 2.0.0 reference and were analysed with the Cell Ranger vdj pipeline. A clonotype was defined as a group of cell barcodes sharing the same set of productive CDR3 nucleotide sequences. To connect clonality with transcriptional profiles, clonotype information was added to the gene-expression metadata in Seurat v3.0. Exclusion was applied to CSF cells with more than 1,800 genes, more than 7,500 UMIs or more than 10% mitochondrial reads. CDR3-beta sequences were compared against VDJdb to identify TCRs with known antigen specificity. Clone sharing was examined by network analysis using the R package qgraph, in which only TCRs with complete alpha and beta chains were included. The reads, reprocessed by TCRdb, yield one row per CDR3 protein sequence and no DNA. These V and J calls rely on TCRdb rather than the paper's analysis. The table held for this sample gives around 1,500 distinct CDR3 sequences. The top ten clones comprise around 10% of the sample.

None of the participants had acute infectious disease, and every participant was in good physical condition. For droplet-based sequencing, live CSF cells were sorted using a live/dead marker. To pellet immune cells, CSF obtained by lumbar puncture was centrifuged at 300g. Each CSF sample was examined for red blood cells, and any sample with blood contamination was excluded. CSF cells were cryopreserved by placing the cells in freezing medium, freezing the cells overnight at -80 degrees C, and then storing the cells in liquid nitrogen. Before analysis, CSF samples were kept in storage for less than seven months. Reading from cysteine to phenylalanine, the CDR3 counts 15 amino acids. No DNA appears here. CDR1 and CDR2, per the germline V gene, are SGHTA and FQGNSA.

This receptor was obtained from a human donor in good health. The sample consisted of cerebrospinal fluid. The chain is made from TRBV7-2 and TRBJ2-3; TCRdb calls TRBD2, which cannot be checked without DNA. The CDR3 reads CASSFNAAGTDTQYF. Beyond the CDR3, the reference TRBV7-2 and TRBJ2-3 genes provide the residues; the full variable domain reads: GAGVSQSPSNKVTEKGKDVELRCDPISGHTALYWYRQSLGQGLEFLIYFQGNSAPDKSGLPSDRFSAERTGGSVSTLTIQRTQQEDSAVYLCASSFNAAGTDTQYFGPGTRLTVL.